This T cell receptor (beta chain) came from a study of blood T cell repertoires in COVID-19. In the study overall: Sites across the United States, Italy and Spain contributed samples from acute and convalescent COVID-19. Sample material is recorded as cDNA or gDNA derived from T cells, B-cell-depleted T cells, or PBMCs.

Germline assignment: CDR1 PRHDT and CDR2 FYEKMQ (reference sequence). The CDR3 is 16 amino acids. V lost 1 base, J lost 1 base, and 6 bases stayed unmatched. Per the authors' pipeline: Quantification of nucleated cells was approximated via reference gene primer amplification. The data were produced by immunoSEQ multiplex PCR, yet TCRdb's version contains in-frame clones alone and is incomplete. V, J and clone size are those of that table, while D and trimming were read from the DNA. Of more than 70,000 clones detected, 75% to 90% appear once; the ten largest clones hold approximately 10%. The sequence derives from a woman in her 70s with acute or convalescent COVID-19. The V call is TRBV13, the J call TRBJ2-7; 8 nucleotides align to TRBD1. Material: peripheral blood. The CDR3 coding sequence is TGTGCCAGCAGCTTAGCGGGGACAGGTTCATCCTACGAGCAGTACTTC. Amino acid sequence: CASSLAGTGSSYEQYF.